Each of the 27 T cell receptor beta chains below was sequenced from the same sample in a study of blood T cells in healthy people across ages (dated by TCRdb to between 2015 and 2017). Receptors were amplified or captured by 5' RACE. TCRdb shows the sequencer as Illumina HiSeq 2500. A second PCR of about 6 to 12 cycles was run with a J-beta primer mix and a sample-barcoded 5' primer. Through fastp at Q25 and MiXCR, TCRdb rebuilt clones from the public reads, retaining in-frame beta chains. Every entry covers one CDR3 protein and lists the most common genes and DNA from its rows. This sample gives roughly 2 million distinct CDR3 sequences in total; roughly 52% of them show up just once. Of the sample, around 2.1% is held by the ten largest clones. The sample comprised blood. The receptors stem from a woman aged 40 to 49 in good health.

This chain uses TRBV12-3 or TRBV12-4 with TRBJ2-5; D perhaps matches TRBD1 (6 bases). With 2 bases removed from V and 4 bases from J, the gap between germline ends came to 11 bases. CDR3 size: 14 residues. The CDR3 DNA reads TGTGCCAGCAGTTTACCGGACAGTGCAGAGACCCAGTACTTC. It translates to CASSLPDSAETQYF.

The V and J genes are TRBV2 and TRBJ2-5; D gene ambiguous. CDR1 SNHLY and CDR2 FYNNEI come from the germline V gene. CDR3 length: 12 amino acids. Trimming left V 5 bases short and J 5 bases short, with 9 bases between. CDR3 nucleotide sequence: TGTGCCAGCAGTAAACTCTTGGAGACCCAGTACTTC. This codes for CASSKLLETQYF.

This chain links TRBV7-2 with TRBJ2-1; a possible D gene is TRBD2 (5 bases). Germline CDR1 reads SGHTA; CDR2 reads FQGNSA. V was shortened by 5 bases and J by 8 bases, with 13 bases between the two germline ends. CDR3 length: 13 amino acids. The CDR3 is CASSVMYGDEQFF. The CDR3 bases are TGTGCCAGCAGCGTAATGTACGGGGATGAGCAGTTCTTC.

A remark on this clonotype: The junction shows a germline mismatch at one end, possibly a read error. The CDR3 protein is CASSSGTPNYDYTF. In DNA form, the CDR3 reads TGTGCCAGCAGCTCCGGGACACCAAACTATGACTACACCTTC. The V and J genes are TRBV5-5 and TRBJ1-2; D might be TRBD1 (6 bases). The CDR3 has 14 residues. Germline-derived CDR1 and CDR2 are SGHKS and YYEKEE (reference sequence).

V and J are TRBV12-3 or TRBV12-4 and TRBJ2-5, with D possibly being TRBD1 (6 bases). This CDR3 region has 14 residues. V dropped 7 bases and J dropped 4 bases, with 16 bases sitting between them. For the CDR3, the DNA is TGTGCCAGCACTCCCCGAGTCAGGGGAGAGACCCAGTACTTC. Translation: CASTPRVRGETQYF.

This clonotype was seen a few times. V usage is TRBV6-5 and J usage is TRBJ2-1; D perhaps matches TRBD2 (7 bases). With 8 bases removed from V and 5 bases from J, the gap between germline ends came to 19 bases. CDR3 length equals 15 residues. In germline, CDR1 is MNHEY, CDR2 SVGAGI. The CDR3 DNA is TGTGCCAGCTTCCCCCAAGGGGGGGCTGACAATGAGCAGTTCTTC. Its protein product is CASFPQGGADNEQFF.

J is TRBJ1-5 and V is TRBV20-1; no definite D call. CDR3 length: 13 residues. Germline CDR1 DFQATT, CDR2 SNEGSKA (reference sequence). The V end was cut by 5 bases, the J end by 2 bases, with 10 bases between. The CDR3 nucleotides are TGCAGTGCTCCCGGGGAGGGCAATCAGCCCCAGCATTTT. Its protein product is CSAPGEGNQPQHF.

Turning to this clonotype: At one end the junction does not follow the germline gene, possibly because of a read error. DNA of the CDR3: TGTACCAGCAGTTACTCGCCAGAAGAGACCCAGTACTTC. Protein sequence: CTSSYSPEETQYF. The V gene is TRBV6-6, the J gene TRBJ2-7; no definite D call. The last part of the DNA fits TRBJ2-5 better; the J call may be wrong. The CDR3 runs 13 residues. The V gene's germline CDR1 is MNHNY and CDR2 SVGAGI (reference sequence).

This chain uses TRBV5-1 with TRBJ2-3; 8 bases match TRBD1. Germline V gene data show CDR1 as SGHRS and CDR2 as YFSETQ. The trim removed 4 bases at V and 3 bases at J, leaving 10 bases unmatched. The length of the CDR3 is 16 residues. The CDR3 loop reads CASSPGQGRPTDTQYF. DNA of the CDR3: TGCGCCAGCAGCCCTGGACAGGGAAGGCCGACAGATACGCAGTATTTT.

The chain's CDR3 is CASSERISYEQYF. In DNA, the CDR3 is TGTGCCAGCAGTGAACGAATCTCCTACGAGCAGTACTTC. This chain joins TRBV28 and TRBJ2-7; D gene ambiguous. This CDR3 region has 13 residues. Germline loops: CDR1 MDHEN, CDR2 SYDVKM. The V end lost 5 bases, the J end lost 0 bases, and 8 bases lay between the germline ends.

This clonotype was seen only a few times. This sequence joins TRBV12-3 or TRBV12-4 and TRBJ1-2; D ambiguous. V lost 3 bases and J lost 8, with 10 bases in between. This CDR3 contains 12 residues. The CDR3 sequence: CASSFRLGGYTF. DNA of the CDR3: TGTGCCAGCAGTTTCCGGCTGGGGGGCTACACCTTC.

V gene TRBV5-1 combines with J gene TRBJ2-1; TRBD2 matches at 11 bases. Germline CDR1 and CDR2: SGHRS and YFSETQ. V was clipped by 4 bases and J by 0 bases; unmatched bases: 6. The CDR3 sequence is 17 residues long. CDR3 DNA sequence: TGCGCCAGCAGCGGGTTAGCGGGGGGGTTCTCCTACAATGAGCAGTTCTTC. It encodes CASSGLAGGFSYNEQFF.

This chain joins TRBV6-1 and TRBJ2-5, with 7 bases matching TRBD1. The last part of the DNA fits TRBJ2-7 better; the J call may be wrong. The CDR3 extends over 14 amino acids. From germline, CDR1 is MNHNS and CDR2 SASEGT. CDR3 residues: CASSETTGFGEQYF. Written as DNA, the CDR3 is TGTGCCAGCAGCGAAACGACAGGGTTTGGCGAGCAGTACTTC.

The CDR3: CSANLVHQETQYF. The CDR3 DNA is TGCAGTGCTAACCTAGTCCACCAAGAGACCCAGTACTTC. V usage is TRBV20-1 and J usage is TRBJ2-5; no clear D. Germline V gene data show CDR1 as DFQATT and CDR2 as SNEGSKA (reference sequence). Trimming pared 4 bases from V and 0 bases from J, leaving 9 bases between. There are 13 residues in the CDR3.

The chain uses TRBV7-2 and TRBJ1-1; D is perhaps TRBD1 (5 bases). V was cut by 1 base and J by 4 bases, with 10 bases left in between. The CDR3 contains 14 residues. Germline loops: CDR1 SGHTA, CDR2 FQGNSA. The CDR3 DNA follows: TGTGCCAGCAGCTTAGATGGGGGTACCACTGAAGCTTTCTTT. Translation gives CASSLDGGTTEAFF. Complete variable domain (other parts from reference TRBV7-2 and TRBJ1-1): GAGVSQSPSNKVTEKGKDVELRCDPISGHTALYWYRQSLGQGLEFLIYFQGNSAPDKSGLPSDRFSAERTGGSVSTLTIQRTQQEDSAVYLCASSLDGGTTEAFFGQGTRLTVV.

In nucleotides, the CDR3 is TGTGCCAGCAGCCAACTAGCGGGGGGGTCACGGGAGACCCAGTACTTC. This translates into CASSQLAGGSRETQYF. The rearrangement links TRBV3-1 to TRBJ2-7, with 12 bases lining up with TRBD2. Near its end, the DNA agrees better with TRBJ2-5, so the J call may be wrong. The CDR3 has 16 amino acids. Germline CDR1 and CDR2: LGHDT and YNNKEL (reference sequence).

The chain recombines TRBV20-1 with TRBJ2-7; the D gene could be TRBD1 or TRBD2 (5 bases each). The CDR3 runs to 13 residues. V was clipped by 6 bases and J by 2 bases, with 14 bases between them. Germline V gene data show CDR1 as DFQATT and CDR2 as SNEGSKA (reference sequence). The CDR3 here is CSATVGVTYEQYF. For the CDR3, the DNA is TGCAGTGCAACGGTGGGGGTAACCTACGAGCAGTACTTC.

V is TRBV6-2 or TRBV6-3 and J is TRBJ2-7, with D unclear. The CDR3 has 15 residues. V was shortened by 0 bases and J by 3 bases, with 12 bases between the two germline ends. Germline V CDR1 and CDR2: MNHEY, SVGEGT. CDR3: CASSYSWEPIYEQYF. The CDR3 DNA sequence: TGTGCCAGCAGTTACTCATGGGAACCGATCTACGAGCAGTACTTC.

Points on this clonotype: The junction shows a germline mismatch at one end, possibly a read error. The genes are TRBV5-1 and TRBJ2-7; no clear D. Judging by the DNA end, TRBJ2-5 fits better; the J call may be wrong. This CDR3 is 13 amino acids long. Per the germline V gene, CDR1 is SGHRS and CDR2 is YFSETQ. The CDR3 region has the DNA TGCGCCAGCAACTTGGGTGTTGGGGAGACCCAGTACTTC. Protein: CASNLGVGETQYF.

The genes are TRBV10-2 and TRBJ2-1; no clear D. Germline assignment: CDR1 WSHSY and CDR2 SAAADI. The CDR3 has 11 residues. V was cut by 4 bases and J by 9 bases, with 7 bases left in between. The CDR3 DNA sequence: TGCGCCAGCAGTGGTTTCCTTGAGCAGTTCTTC. Encoded protein: CASSGFLEQFF.

The chain joins TRBV9 to TRBJ2-3; the D gene is possibly TRBD2 (6 bases). This CDR3 spans 15 amino acids. Looked up from germline, CDR1 is SGDLS and CDR2 is YYNGEE. V lost 6 bases and J 6 bases, leaving 20 bases between the germline ends. CDR3 amino acids: CASNSVGGVLDTQYF. The CDR3 DNA follows: TGTGCCAGCAACTCAGTCGGGGGAGTCCTGGATACGCAGTATTTT.

The rearrangement joins TRBV9 to TRBJ2-3, with 10 nucleotides matching TRBD2. CDR3 length equals 15 residues. Germline V gives CDR1 SGDLS, CDR2 YYNGEE. V shed 3 bases, J shed 4 bases, and the junction held 5 bases outside the gene matches. Here the CDR3 reads CASSAQRGGPDTQYF. The CDR3 DNA reads as TGTGCCAGCAGCGCCCAGCGGGGGGGCCCAGATACGCAGTATTTT.

This chain uses TRBV7-2 with TRBJ2-5, with a weak D call TRBD2 (6 bases). This CDR3 contains 15 residues. Germline CDR1 SGHTA, CDR2 FQGNSA. Trimming shortened V by 1 base and J by 6 bases, and 15 bases separated the two germline ends. CDR3 nucleotide sequence: TGTGCCAGCAGCTTAGGGTGGCAGGCGGGGAAGACCCAGTACTTC. Its protein is CASSLGWQAGKTQYF.

The J gene is TRBJ2-1, the V gene TRBV11-2, with 8 positions matching TRBD2. Looked up from germline, CDR1 is SGHAT and CDR2 is FQNNGV. This CDR3 spans 15 amino acids. Losses at the gene ends were 7 bases for V and 5 bases for J; bases not matched to a gene: 10. The CDR3 loop reads CASTNSGGQHNEQFF. DNA of the CDR3: TGTGCCAGCACCAACAGCGGGGGCCAGCACAATGAGCAGTTCTTC.

In this sample, this clonotype turned up a few times. The chain uses TRBV25-1 and TRBJ2-5, with TRBD1 identical over 7 bases. Matching the DNA end better, TRBJ2-7 makes the J call doubtful. The germline V gene has CDR1 MGHDK and CDR2 SYGVNS. This CDR3 is 14 amino acids long. In nucleotides, the CDR3 is TGTGCCAGCCCCTGGACAGGACTTCTTGGCGAGCAGTACTTC. Amino acids: CASPWTGLLGEQYF.

The chain recombines TRBV7-2 with TRBJ2-5; D may be TRBD1 (5 bases). V was shortened by 1 base and J by 1 base, with 13 bases between the two germline ends. CDR3 length: 16 amino acids. The V gene's germline CDR1 is SGHTA and CDR2 FQGNSA. The CDR3 DNA is TGTGCCAGCAGCTTAGGTAGATATAGGGGCCAAGAGACCCAGTACTTC. It encodes CASSLGRYRGQETQYF. The variable domain in full, completed from reference TRBV7-2 and TRBJ2-5, reads GAGVSQSPSNKVTEKGKDVELRCDPISGHTALYWYRQSLGQGLEFLIYFQGNSAPDKSGLPSDRFSAERTGGSVSTLTIQRTQQEDSAVYLCASSLGRYRGQETQYFGPGTRLLVL.

This clonotype was detected a few times. This chain uses TRBV5-1 with TRBJ2-5; 10 positions agree with TRBD2. This CDR3 comprises 15 residues. Germline values: CDR1 SGHRS, CDR2 YFSETQ. Trimming cost V 4 bases and J 2 bases; bases outside gene matches: 5. CDR3 DNA sequence: TGCGCCAGCAGCGGAGCGGGGGGGCGACAAGAGACCCAGTACTTC. As protein: CASSGAGGRQETQYF.